The source of this T cell receptor beta chain is a study of T cell responses to AZD1222 COVID-19 vaccine. Assay: immunoSEQ multiplex PCR; the TCRdb copy retains only in-frame clones and omits some. The repertoire consists of 140,000 to 150,000 clones, with about 93% occurring once and the leading ten covering over 4%. The CDR3 sequence is 12 residues long. Germline CDR1 MNHNS, CDR2 SASEGT. The germline V and J ends were trimmed by 1 base and 14 bases, with 13 bases remaining between them. About this clone itself: Its target is unknown.

Notes on the study in general: No day 14 peak samples; only post-peak repertoires were characterized.

The chain links TRBV6-1 to TRBJ2-3; D possibly corresponds to TRBD2 (5 bases). The material sequenced was peripheral blood, taken 28 days after the second AZD1222 dose. The TCR originated in an adult who received the AZD1222 COVID-19 vaccine. The CDR3 sequence: CASSEGGLSWYF. The CDR3 nucleotides are TGTGCCAGCAGTGAAGGAGGGCTGTCGTGGTATTTT.